The 11 T cell receptor beta chains presented below share a single source sample, sequenced in a study of shared clonotypes between healthy human individuals. The assay was immunoSEQ multiplex PCR, and TCRdb's table has in-frame clones only and misses some. This sample has about a million clones, with under 80% found just once. The sample consisted of memory CD4+ T cells sorted from blood. This sample's subset: CD45RA-negative fraction. These TCRs come from a man between 18 and 35 years old in good health.

The rearrangement links TRBV5-1 to TRBJ2-7; D remains unclear. CDR3 length equals 15 residues. CDR1 SGHRS and CDR2 YFSETQ come from the germline V gene. Trimming pared 0 bases from V and 5 bases from J, leaving 15 bases between. The CDR3 here is CASSLGGHSPHEQYF. The CDR3 coding sequence is TGCGCCAGCAGCTTGGGTGGCCACTCCCCGCACGAGCAGTACTTC.

This clone came up a few times. The J gene is TRBJ2-1, the V gene TRBV5-4; 8 nucleotides match TRBD1. Trimming removed 4 bases from V and 13 bases from J; junction bases left unmatched: 7. Germline CDR1 reads SGHNT; CDR2 reads YYREEE (reference sequence). The CDR3 runs 12 residues. Here the CDR3 reads CASSTTGAGQFF. CDR3 DNA sequence: TGTGCCAGCAGCACGACAGGGGCGGGACAGTTCTTC.

This clone was observed a single time. J is TRBJ1-2 and V is TRBV28; no reliable D call. Germline assignment: CDR1 MDHEN and CDR2 SYDVKM. V gave up 10 bases and J gave up 3 bases, with 9 bases separating them. The CDR3 length is 11 residues. CDR3 in amino acids: CATRTDYGYTF. CDR3 DNA: TGTGCCACGAGGACGGACTATGGCTACACCTTC.

The CDR3 DNA reads as TGTGCCAGCAGTTTATCCCGCCCGCCGACTCCCACCGAGCAGTTCTTC. It is translated as CASSLSRPPTPTEQFF. V is TRBV27 and J is TRBJ2-1; D not resolved. V lost 0 bases and J lost 10, with 19 bases in between. Germline CDR1 reads MNHEY; CDR2 reads SMNVEV (reference sequence). The CDR3 extends over 16 amino acids.

The rearrangement links TRBV9 to TRBJ2-2, with D possibly being TRBD1 or TRBD2 (5 bases each). Germline CDR1 and CDR2: SGDLS and YYNGEE. The CDR3 sequence is 15 residues long. Trimming stripped 0 bases from V and 7 bases from J, with 13 bases between. Here the CDR3 reads CASSVAGRTHGELFF. CDR3 nucleotide sequence: TGTGCCAGCAGCGTAGCGGGACGGACCCACGGGGAGCTGTTTTTT.

This clone was observed a few times. Distinct nucleotide sequences in the sample also encode this CDR3. The V gene is TRBV9, the J gene TRBJ2-1; D perhaps matches TRBD2 (5 bases). Germline V gives CDR1 SGDLS, CDR2 YYNGEE. Trimming removed 1 base at V and 1 base at J, with 9 bases between. CDR3 length equals 15 residues. In DNA form, the CDR3 reads TGTGCCAGCAGCGTAACCGGGGTATCCTACAATGAGCAGTTCTTC. The encoded protein is CASSVTGVSYNEQFF.

V and J are TRBV28 and TRBJ1-2, with TRBD1 identical over 10 bases. The junction had 8 bases not matched to a gene; V was cut back by 7 bases and J by 3 bases. CDR1 and CDR2 from the germline V gene are MDHEN and SYDVKM. CDR3 length equals 15 residues. The CDR3 region has the DNA TGTGCCAGCAACCCGAGGACAGGGGGATACTATGGCTACACCTTC. It is translated as CASNPRTGGYYGYTF.

V usage is TRBV2 and J usage is TRBJ2-5; perhaps TRBD2 as D (6 bases). The CDR3 has 14 amino acids. In germline, CDR1 is SNHLY, CDR2 FYNNEI. V was trimmed by 6 bases and J by 3 bases, leaving 14 bases between them. The CDR3 loop is CASSRVRGEETQYF. The CDR3 nucleotides read TGTGCCAGCAGCCGAGTTCGCGGGGAAGAGACCCAGTACTTC.

This clone was seen just once. The chain joins TRBV9 to TRBJ2-5; the D is unclear. Germline V gives CDR1 SGDLS, CDR2 YYNGEE. The CDR3 contains 13 residues. Trimming cost V 3 bases and J 0 bases, with 6 bases left between them. The CDR3 bases are TGTGCCAGCAGCGGACTCCACCAAGAGACCCAGTACTTC. Amino acids: CASSGLHQETQYF.

The chain couples TRBV28 to TRBJ1-2; 7 positions agree with TRBD1. This CDR3 is built from 16 residues. V shed 6 bases, J shed 0 bases, and the junction held 10 bases outside the gene matches. CDR1 and CDR2 (germline): MDHEN, SYDVKM. This CDR3 reads CASRGPPGTANYGYTF. For the CDR3, the DNA is TGTGCCAGCAGGGGCCCCCCAGGGACAGCTAACTATGGCTACACCTTC.

The gene calls are TRBV5-1 and TRBJ2-1, with TRBD1 identical over 7 bases. V shed 4 bases, J shed 7 bases, and the junction held 11 bases outside the gene matches. Germline CDR1 and CDR2: SGHRS and YFSETQ. The CDR3 is made up of 15 amino acids. The CDR3 sequence is CASSKSPGQRNEQFF. The CDR3, as DNA: TGCGCCAGCAGCAAGAGTCCGGGACAGAGAAATGAGCAGTTCTTC. The full variable domain, completed using reference TRBV5-1 and TRBJ2-1, is KAGVTQTPRYLIKTRGQQVTLSCSPISGHRSVSWYQQTPGQGLQFLFEYFSETQRNKGNFPGRFSGRQFSNSRSEMNVSTLELGDSALYLCASSKSPGQRNEQFFGPGTRLTVL.